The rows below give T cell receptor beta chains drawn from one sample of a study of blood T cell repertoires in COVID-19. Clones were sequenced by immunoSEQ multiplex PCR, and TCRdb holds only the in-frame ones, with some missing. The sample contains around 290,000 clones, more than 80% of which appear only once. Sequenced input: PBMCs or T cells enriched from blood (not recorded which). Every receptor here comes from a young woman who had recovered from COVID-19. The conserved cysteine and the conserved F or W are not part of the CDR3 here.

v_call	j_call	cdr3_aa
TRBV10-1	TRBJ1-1	ASSESSESNTEAF
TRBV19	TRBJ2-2	ASSILAGDSGELF
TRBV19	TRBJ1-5	ASHTRGLEPQH
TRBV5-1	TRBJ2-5	ASTQSGGETQY
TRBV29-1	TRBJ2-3	SVEGGRRTDTQY
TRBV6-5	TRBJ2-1	AAEGWREGSEQF
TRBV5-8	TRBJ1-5	ASGTGQGSNQPQH
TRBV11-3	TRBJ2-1	ASSLVPGGDEQF
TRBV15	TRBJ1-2	ATSRTGGGYGYT
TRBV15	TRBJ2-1	ATSRGTSGGYNEQF
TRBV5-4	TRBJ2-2	ASSFWNTGELF
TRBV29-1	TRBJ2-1	SVVTSGSFPYNEQF
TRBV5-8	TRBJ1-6	ASSFGTGDSPLH
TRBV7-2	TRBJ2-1	ASSLGREGLYNEQF
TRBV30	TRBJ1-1	ALDRDLQGTEAF
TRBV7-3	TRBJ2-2	ASSSITGTGELF
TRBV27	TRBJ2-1	ASSGQDGRVGANEQF
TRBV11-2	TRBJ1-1	ASSLDLGHRNTEAF
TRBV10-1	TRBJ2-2	ASSQTPTGELF
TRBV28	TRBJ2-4	ASLGGLAKNIQY
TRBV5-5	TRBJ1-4	ASSPIARGTNEKLF
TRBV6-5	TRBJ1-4	ASSYKPGATNEKLF
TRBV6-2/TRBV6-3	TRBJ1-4	ASSSRGLYEKLF
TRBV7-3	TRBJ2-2	ASSLSGHGWAGELF